This entry lists 23 T cell receptor beta chains sequenced from one sample in a study of cytomegalovirus exposure and HLA in healthy donors. The PCR ran on 60 Vbeta and 13 Jbeta primers. The data were produced by immunoSEQ multiplex PCR, yet TCRdb's version contains in-frame clones alone and is incomplete. The table lists 90,000 or so clones, around 82% of them singletons. Sequences were obtained from PBMCs. The source of these receptors is a young man in good health and CMV-seropositive.

The chain joins TRBV4-3 to TRBJ2-7, with TRBD1 matching 8 bases. The V gene's germline CDR1 is LGHNA and CDR2 YSLEER. CDR3 length equals 17 residues. V dropped 0 bases and J dropped 3; count of bases not matched to a gene: 10. CDR3 residues: CASSQEHPGQASYEQYF. CDR3 nucleotides: TGCGCCAGCAGCCAAGAGCATCCGGGACAGGCGAGCTACGAGCAGTACTTC.

This rearrangement joins TRBV14 to TRBJ1-2, with D uncertain. Looked up from germline, CDR1 is SGHDN and CDR2 is FVKESK. The ends were cut back, 1 base at V and 6 bases at J, with 15 bases in the middle. CDR3 length: 15 residues. This chain's CDR3 is CASSQVRSGVNGYTF. In nucleotides, the CDR3 is TGTGCCAGCAGCCAAGTCAGAAGCGGGGTGAATGGCTACACCTTC.

The V and J genes are TRBV5-4 and TRBJ2-5, with TRBD2 identical over 10 bases. This CDR3 is built from 13 residues. Germline V CDR1 and CDR2: SGHNT, YYREEE (reference sequence). V shed 2 bases and J 9 bases; nucleotides not matched to a gene: 4. The CDR3 is CASSLPSGSSQYF. CDR3 coding DNA: TGTGCCAGCAGCTTACCTAGCGGGAGTTCCCAGTACTTC. The variable domain in full, with the rest retrieved from reference TRBV5-4 and TRBJ2-5, is ETGVTQSPTHLIKTRGQQVTLRCSSQSGHNTVSWYQQALGQGPQFIFQYYREEENGRGNFPPRFSGLQFPNYSSELNVNALELDDSALYLCASSLPSGSSQYFGPGTRLLVL.

The chain uses TRBV7-2 and TRBJ1-4; 7 nucleotides agree with TRBD1. The trim removed 2 bases at V and 2 bases at J, leaving 2 bases unmatched. Germline V gene data show CDR1 as SGHTA and CDR2 as FQGNSA. This CDR3 spans 15 amino acids. CDR3 coding DNA: TGTGCCAGCAGCTTAAACAGGGGCACTAATGAAAAACTGTTTTTT. Translation gives CASSLNRGTNEKLFF.

The chain has TRBV7-2 and TRBJ1-5; 10 bases match TRBD1. This CDR3 is built from 16 residues. J was trimmed by 3 bases and V by 2 bases; bases with no gene match: 4. From germline, CDR1 is SGHTA and CDR2 FQGNSA. In nucleotides, the CDR3 is TGTGCCAGCAGCTTAACCGGGACAGGGGACAATCAGCCCCAGCATTTT. Translation: CASSLTGTGDNQPQHF.

The chain recombines TRBV2 with TRBJ2-7; D possibly corresponds to TRBD1 (6 bases). In germline, CDR1 is SNHLY, CDR2 FYNNEI. The CDR3 loop spans 14 amino acids. Trimming cost V 1 base and J 5 bases, with 12 bases left between them. CDR3 loop: CASSEEAGAHEQYF. CDR3 in DNA: TGTGCCAGCAGTGAAGAGGCAGGGGCTCACGAGCAGTACTTC.

This clone turned up a few times. The chain links TRBV5-1 to TRBJ2-5, with D perhaps matching TRBD2 (5 bases). Trimming took 0 bases from V and 7 from J, leaving 16 bases between them. The germline gives CDR1 SGHRS, CDR2 YFSETQ. The CDR3 spans 15 residues. CDR3 DNA: TGCGCCAGCAGCTTGGGTGTCCCGGGGTCGGGGACCCAGTACTTC. It encodes CASSLGVPGSGTQYF.

This chain uses TRBV28 with TRBJ1-4; 7 bases are a match to TRBD1. Germline loops: CDR1 MDHEN, CDR2 SYDVKM. The CDR3 is made up of 13 amino acids. With V trimmed by 9 bases and J by 4 bases, 5 bases remained unmatched. CDR3 coding DNA: TGTGCCAGTCAAGGGACAGTTAATGAAAAACTGTTTTTT. It is translated as CASQGTVNEKLFF.

This clone turned up a few times. V gene TRBV5-6 combines with J gene TRBJ2-1; D ambiguous. Per germline, CDR1 SGHDT and CDR2 YYEEEE. There are 11 residues in the CDR3. Trimming removed 4 bases at V and 5 bases at J, with 4 bases between. This CDR3 is CASSANNEQFF. In DNA form, the CDR3 reads TGTGCCAGCAGCGCGAACAATGAGCAGTTCTTC.

V is TRBV28 and J is TRBJ2-1; 11 bases are a match to TRBD2. V lost 3 bases to trimming and J lost 5 bases; unmatched junction nucleotides: 18. The CDR3 sequence is 20 residues long. From germline, CDR1 is MDHEN and CDR2 SYDVKM. The CDR3 loop reads CASSLGILGTGTSGNNEQFF. CDR3 DNA: TGTGCCAGCAGTTTGGGAATATTGGGGACCGGGACTAGCGGAAACAATGAGCAGTTCTTC.

The chain carries TRBV27 and TRBJ2-7; 7 nucleotides align to TRBD2. The junction had 6 bases not matched to a gene; V was cut back by 5 bases and J by 5 bases. The germline CDR1 and CDR2 sequences are MNHEY and SMNVEV (reference sequence). The CDR3 runs to 13 residues. This CDR3 is CASSTAGRHEQYF. The DNA of the CDR3 is TGTGCCAGCAGTACAGCGGGGCGCCACGAGCAGTACTTC.

The V and J genes are TRBV10-3 and TRBJ2-2, with TRBD1 identical over 8 bases. Germline V gene sequence: CDR1 ENHRY, CDR2 SYGVKD. J was trimmed by 3 bases and V by 1 base; bases with no gene match: 10. CDR3 length: 18 residues. In DNA form, the CDR3 reads TGTGCCATCAGTGAGTATGGTGGGGAGACAGGGGACACCGGGGAGCTGTTTTTT. Amino acid sequence: CAISEYGGETGDTGELFF.

The V gene is TRBV6-5, the J gene TRBJ2-7, with TRBD1 matching 10 bases. CDR1 MNHEY and CDR2 SVGAGI come from the germline V gene. V shed 6 bases, J shed 1 base, and the junction held 3 bases outside the gene matches. CDR3 length: 14 amino acids. In DNA, the CDR3 is TGTGCCAGCAGAAGGACAGGGGGATCCTACGAGCAGTACTTC. This gives the protein CASRRTGGSYEQYF.

The rearrangement links TRBV28 to TRBJ2-1; the D is unclear. The CDR3 totals 13 residues. Per germline, CDR1 MDHEN and CDR2 SYDVKM. Trimming took 7 bases from V and 0 from J, leaving 7 bases between them. CDR3 DNA sequence: TGTGCCAGCAAACAGAACTCCTACAATGAGCAGTTCTTC. Translation: CASKQNSYNEQFF.

The chain uses TRBV27 and TRBJ2-2; a weak D match, TRBD1 (5 bases). The V and J ends lost 1 base and 7 bases respectively, with 10 bases between them. The CDR3 is 14 amino acids. The germline V gene encodes CDR1 MNHEY and CDR2 SMNVEV (reference sequence). CDR3 sequence: CASSLWQGNGELFF. Written as DNA, the CDR3 is TGTGCCAGCAGTTTATGGCAGGGTAACGGGGAGCTGTTTTTT.

The chain carries TRBV5-6 and TRBJ2-1; TRBD2 matches 7 bases. The CDR3 has 16 amino acids. The ends lost 1 base at V and 2 bases at J; junction bases unmatched: 6. The germline CDR1 and CDR2 sequences are SGHDT and YYEEEE. The CDR3 bases are TGTGCCAGCAGCTTGAGGGCTAGCGGCCCCTACAATGAGCAGTTCTTC. It yields the protein CASSLRASGPYNEQFF.

The sample holds a few counts of this clone. The chain combines TRBV6-5 with TRBJ1-4, with 8 bases lining up with TRBD1. Losses at the gene ends were 1 base for V and 2 bases for J; bases not matched to a gene: 3. The CDR3 length is 16 residues. Per the germline V gene, CDR1 is MNHEY and CDR2 is SVGAGI. For the CDR3, the DNA is TGTGCCAGCAGTTACTGGAGGACAGGGACTAATGAAAAACTGTTTTTT. This translates into CASSYWRTGTNEKLFF.

V usage is TRBV5-1 and J usage is TRBJ2-3, with TRBD2 identical over 7 bases. Germline CDR1 is SGHRS and CDR2 is YFSETQ. The ends lost 3 bases at V and 2 bases at J; junction bases unmatched: 3. This CDR3 region has 14 residues. The CDR3 region is CASSYGRPTDTQYF. CDR3 in DNA: TGCGCCAGCAGCTACGGGAGGCCCACAGATACGCAGTATTTT.

A few counts support this clone. Other DNA sequences in the same sample also yield this CDR3. CDR3: CASSSTGGATEAFF. CDR3 DNA sequence: TGCGCCAGCAGCTCGACAGGGGGCGCGACTGAAGCTTTCTTT. This chain joins TRBV5-1 and TRBJ1-1; 10 bases agree with TRBD1. V trimming: 3 bases; J trimming: 5 bases; junction bases outside the gene matches: 4. The V gene's germline CDR1 is SGHRS and CDR2 YFSETQ. The CDR3 is 14 residues long.

This chain uses TRBV19 with TRBJ1-5, with TRBD1 matching over 7 bases. V trimming: 5 bases; J trimming: 7 bases; junction bases outside the gene matches: 8. The germline V gene encodes CDR1 LNHDA and CDR2 SQIVND (reference sequence). The CDR3 runs to 14 residues. DNA of the CDR3: TGTGCCAGTAGTCTCGACAGGGATCGGCAGCCCCAGCATTTT. It is translated as CASSLDRDRQPQHF.

The chain combines TRBV7-7 with TRBJ2-1, with D unresolved. The V gene lost 5 bases and the J gene lost 6 bases, with 14 bases spanning the gap. The CDR3 spans 14 residues. The germline CDR1 and CDR2 sequences are SSHAT and FNYEAQ (reference sequence). The CDR3 spells CASSPSEYSNEQFF. The CDR3, as DNA: TGTGCCAGCAGCCCTAGTGAGTACTCCAATGAGCAGTTCTTC.

The chain uses TRBV27 and TRBJ1-5, with 10 bases matching TRBD1. There are 15 residues in the CDR3. CDR1 MNHEY and CDR2 SMNVEV come from the germline V gene (reference sequence). V lost 5 bases, J lost 5 bases, and 6 bases stayed unmatched. CDR3 coding DNA: TGTGCCAGCAGTCCTCGGACAGGGGGAGATCAGCCCCAGCATTTT. Amino acid sequence: CASSPRTGGDQPQHF.

In this sample, this clone turned up once. V and J are TRBV7-2 and TRBJ1-1; tentative D call: TRBD1 (6 bases). Germline assignment: CDR1 SGHTA and CDR2 FQGNSA. V lost 4 bases, J lost 5 bases, and 14 bases lay in between. The CDR3 length is 14 residues. The chain's CDR3 is CASSSGTYRTEAFF. The CDR3 DNA reads TGTGCCAGCAGCTCCGGGACATATAGGACTGAAGCTTTCTTT.